The entry that follows covers one T cell receptor (beta chain) sequence. The data derive from a study of CD8 T cells in Susac syndrome. Matching for age and sex applied to the controls, who were healthy donors. Germline CDR1 reads SEHNR; CDR2 reads FQNEAQ (reference sequence). Trimming stripped 10 bases from V and 0 bases from J, with 9 bases between. This CDR3 spans 13 amino acids. When the RNA was reverse transcribed, random hexamers were used with an input of roughly 0.45 to 1 ug. TCRdb re-analysed the immunoSEQ multiplex PCR reads in MiXCR, keeping a single row per CDR3 protein. The profile shows over 15,000 distinct CDR3 sequences, roughly 96% of them singletons.

Sequencing used CD8+ T cells from PBMCs. This chain connects TRBV7-9 to TRBJ1-4, with a possible D match to TRBD1 (5 bases). The receptor comes from a human donor in good health. CDR3 sequence: CATTVSTNEKLFF. The CDR3 DNA reads TGTGCCACGACAGTATCAACTAATGAAAAACTGTTTTTT.